Detailed here is one TCR beta chain. The antigen remains unidentified. The CDR3 has 12 residues. The V gene's germline CDR1 is SGHRS and CDR2 YFSETQ. J gave up 6 bases and V 3 bases, and 1 base lay outside the gene matches. The sample is drawn from a study of CD8+ T cells in alopecia areata. Study findings and constraints: Since there was just one nonresponder, nobody can yet say how baseline CD8+ expansion ties to response.

Reverse transcribed after extraction, RNA yielded cDNA as the sequencing template. Clones were sequenced by immunoSEQ multiplex PCR, and TCRdb holds only the in-frame ones, with some missing. The sample has more than 200,000 clones, over 60% seen once. Noted treatment: oral pan-JAK inhibitor, 5-10 mg twice daily. The source of this sequence is a human donor with alopecia areata. This chain connects TRBV5-1 to TRBJ2-3; 7 nucleotides match TRBD2. The sample here was CD4+ T cells sorted from blood, taken at week 4, from a patient treated with tofacitinib. The CDR3 reads CASSWTRDTQYF. In nucleotides, the CDR3 is TGCGCCAGCAGCTGGACTAGGGATACGCAGTATTTT. Filled out from reference TRBV5-1 and TRBJ2-3, the complete variable domain reads KAGVTQTPRYLIKTRGQQVTLSCSPISGHRSVSWYQQTPGQGLQFLFEYFSETQRNKGNFPGRFSGRQFSNSRSEMNVSTLELGDSALYLCASSWTRDTQYFGPGTRLTVL.